The sequence of this T cell receptor (beta chain) was determined in a study of cytomegalovirus exposure and HLA in healthy donors. Study-wide context: In an earlier analysis, 117 million unique TCR beta sequences were found from 150 million to 200 million T cells.

The CDR3 consists of 11 residues. Germline CDR1 MDHEN, CDR2 SYDVKM. V was shortened by 5 bases and J by 9 bases, with 8 bases between the two germline ends. Concerning this clone: Antigen unknown.

PCR involved 60 Vbeta and 13 Jbeta primers. The data were produced by immunoSEQ multiplex PCR, yet TCRdb's version contains in-frame clones alone and is incomplete. The data hold about 180,000 clones, with roughly 79% observed a single time. Findings and caveats of the study: Across donors, sequencing depth was assumed by presence/absence analyses to be roughly uniform. Researchers reported in a later analysis that common viral pathogens appeared linked to several top clusters.

The TCR comes from a male donor in good health and CMV-seronegative. The material sequenced was PBMCs. The chain links TRBV28 to TRBJ1-5; D gene unclear. The CDR3 region is CASSPIGPQHF. The CDR3 DNA reads TGTGCCAGCAGTCCCATCGGGCCCCAGCATTTT.